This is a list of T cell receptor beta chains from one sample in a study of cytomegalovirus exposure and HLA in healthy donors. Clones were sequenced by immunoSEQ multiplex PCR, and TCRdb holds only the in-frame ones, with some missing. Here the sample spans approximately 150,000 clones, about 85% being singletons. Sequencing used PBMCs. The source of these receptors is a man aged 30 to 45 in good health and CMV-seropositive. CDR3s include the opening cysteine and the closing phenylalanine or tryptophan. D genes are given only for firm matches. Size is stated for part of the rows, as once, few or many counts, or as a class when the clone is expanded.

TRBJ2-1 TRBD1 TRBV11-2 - CASSPDRSLTNEQFF TGTGCCAGCAGTCCGGACAGGAGTCTCACCAATGAGCAGTTCTTC
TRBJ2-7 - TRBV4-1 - CASSQEATWESYEQYF TGCGCCAGCAGCCAAGAAGCCACATGGGAGTCCTACGAGCAGTACTTC
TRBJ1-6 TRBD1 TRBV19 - CATQGARDSPLHF TGTGCCACCCAGGGGGCGCGGGATTCACCCCTCCACTTT
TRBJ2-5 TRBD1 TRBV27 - CASTHVGTGGPKETQYF TGTGCCAGCACCCATGTAGGGACAGGGGGTCCGAAGGAGACCCAGTACTTC
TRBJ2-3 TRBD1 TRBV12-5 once CASGFLLGQGRKTDTQYF TGTGCTAGTGGTTTTCTCTTAGGACAGGGGAGAAAGACAGATACGCAGTATTTT
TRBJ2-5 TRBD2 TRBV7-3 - CASSPSLLAGAETQYF TGTGCCAGCAGCCCGAGCCTCCTAGCGGGGGCGGAGACCCAGTACTTC
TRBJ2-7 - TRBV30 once CAWSRQGYEQYF TGTGCCTGGAGTCGCCAGGGCTACGAGCAGTACTTC
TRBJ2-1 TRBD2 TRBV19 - CASSIAVGGGTSGNEQFF TGTGCCAGTAGTATAGCGGTTGGGGGGGGGACTAGCGGCAATGAGCAGTTCTTC
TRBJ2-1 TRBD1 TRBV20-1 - CSATNRGGQFF TGCAGTGCTACTAACAGGGGTGGGCAGTTCTTC
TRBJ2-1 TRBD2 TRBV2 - CASSEALGGGAVYNEQFF TGTGCCAGCAGTGAAGCGCTTGGCGGGGGGGCCGTGTACAATGAGCAGTTCTTC
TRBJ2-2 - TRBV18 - CASSPLPAAVGELFF TGTGCCAGCTCACCCCTTCCGGCGGCCGTCGGGGAGCTGTTTTTT
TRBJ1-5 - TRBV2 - CASSGDSGNQPQHF TGTGCCAGCAGTGGCGACAGTGGCAATCAGCCCCAGCATTTT
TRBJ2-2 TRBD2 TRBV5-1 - CASSSRLAGGSGELFF TGCGCCAGCAGCTCCCGACTAGCGGGGGGGTCCGGGGAGCTGTTTTTT
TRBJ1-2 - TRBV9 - CASSTPRDTPHANYGYTF TGTGCCAGCAGCACGCCCCGGGACACACCACACGCTAACTATGGCTACACCTTC
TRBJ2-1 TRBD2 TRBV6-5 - CASGASGGLGAEQFF TGTGCCAGCGGAGCTAGCGGAGGCCTCGGGGCTGAGCAGTTCTTC
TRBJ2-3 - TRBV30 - CAWSVGGDTQYF TGTGCCTGGAGTGTCGGTGGAGATACGCAGTATTTT
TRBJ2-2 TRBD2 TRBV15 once CATSREGGLAGELFF TGTGCCACCAGCAGAGAGGGAGGGCTCGCCGGGGAGCTGTTTTTT
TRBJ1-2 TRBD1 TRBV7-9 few CASSLVGTASGYTF TGTGCCAGCAGCTTAGTCGGGACAGCTTCTGGCTACACCTTC
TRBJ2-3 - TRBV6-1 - CASVSADTQYF TGTGCCAGCGTGAGCGCAGATACGCAGTATTTT
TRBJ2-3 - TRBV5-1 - CASSTGLSTSTDTQYF TGCGCCAGCAGCACGGGACTCTCAACGAGCACAGATACGCAGTATTTT
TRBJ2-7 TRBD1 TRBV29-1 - CSVEVGQGAGEQYF TGCAGCGTTGAAGTTGGACAGGGGGCTGGTGAGCAGTACTTC
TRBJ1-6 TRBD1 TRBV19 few CASTPRQGNSPLHF TGTGCCAGTACCCCGAGACAGGGAAATTCACCCCTCCACTTT
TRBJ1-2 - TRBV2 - CATGLGGDFNYGYTF TGTGCCACCGGTTTGGGAGGAGATTTTAACTATGGCTACACCTTC
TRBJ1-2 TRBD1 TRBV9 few CASQGQVGGGYTF TGTGCCAGTCAGGGACAGGTCGGCGGTGGCTACACCTTC
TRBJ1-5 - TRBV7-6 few CASSLASGFNQPQHF TGTGCCAGCAGCTTAGCGTCAGGGTTCAATCAGCCCCAGCATTTT
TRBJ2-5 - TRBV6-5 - CASSFYSPDQETQYF TGTGCCAGCAGTTTCTATAGCCCGGATCAAGAGACCCAGTACTTC